This section outlines one T cell receptor beta chain sequence together with its context. The source of the sample is a study of blood T cell repertoires in COVID-19. In the study overall: Sample material is recorded as cDNA or gDNA derived from T cells, B-cell-depleted T cells, or PBMCs.

Libraries were prepared by immunoSEQ multiplex PCR; TCRdb keeps only in-frame clonotypes and omits some of them. In the table there are 95,000 to 110,000 clones, 75% to 95% of which are singletons. The source of this sequence is a woman aged 25 to 39 with acute or convalescent COVID-19. Input material: peripheral blood.

The CDR3 loop reads CASSREGTPYEQYF. In nucleotides, the CDR3 is TGTGCCAGCAGCAGAGAAGGGACACCCTACGAGCAGTACTTC. The V call is TRBV5-5, the J call TRBJ2-7; possibly TRBD1 for D (6 bases). The V gene's germline CDR1 is SGHKS and CDR2 YYEKEE (reference sequence). The CDR3 runs 14 residues. V lost 4 bases and J 2 bases, leaving 13 bases between the germline ends.